This T cell receptor (beta chain) was observed in a study of blood T cell repertoires in COVID-19. Study details: Nucleic acid was either cDNA or gDNA, and it came from T cells, B-cell-depleted T cells, or PBMCs.

Assay used: immunoSEQ multiplex PCR; TCRdb lists only in-frame clones, some missing. The sample contains a few hundred thousand clones, more than 75% of which appear only once. CDR3 size: 13 residues. Germline V lookup: CDR1 LGHDT, CDR2 YNNKEL (reference sequence). Trimming took off 4 bases at V and 0 bases at J, with 6 bases between the two ends. The receptor comes from a woman in her 50s with active or convalescent COVID-19. The rearrangement links TRBV3-1 (or the pseudogene TRBV3-2) to TRBJ1-2; D possibly corresponds to TRBD1 (5 bases). Sample: peripheral blood. The CDR3 nucleotides read TGTGCCAGCAGCCTGGACACTAACTATGGCTACACCTTC. It translates to CASSLDTNYGYTF.